The 8 T cell receptor beta chains below all came from one sample that was sequenced in a study of cytomegalovirus exposure and HLA in healthy donors. Some clones are missing from TCRdb's copy, which holds only in-frame ones; the method was immunoSEQ multiplex PCR. The table shows 120,000 or so clones, with 70% to 90% occurring only once. The specimen sequenced was PBMCs. These receptors were taken from a woman between 18 and 30 years old in good health and CMV-seronegative.

CDR3 residues: CASRSGRNTEAFF. CDR3 DNA: TGTGCCAGCCGATCGGGGAGGAACACTGAAGCTTTCTTT. The chain uses TRBV2 and TRBJ1-1; D call uncertain. The CDR3 is made up of 13 amino acids. Germline CDR1 reads SNHLY; CDR2 reads FYNNEI. Trimming removed 8 bases from V and 1 base from J, with 11 bases in between.

V and J are TRBV7-2 and TRBJ1-3; no firm D call. V was shortened by 5 bases and J by 0 bases, with 14 bases between the two germline ends. CDR1 is SGHTA and CDR2 is FQGNSA in the germline V gene. This CDR3 is built from 16 residues. This chain's CDR3 is CASSGGFWSSGNTIYF. The DNA for the CDR3 is TGTGCCAGCAGCGGAGGGTTTTGGTCCTCTGGAAACACCATATATTTT. The full variable domain, its missing parts supplied by reference TRBV7-2 and TRBJ1-3, is GAGVSQSPSNKVTEKGKDVELRCDPISGHTALYWYRQSLGQGLEFLIYFQGNSAPDKSGLPSDRFSAERTGGSVSTLTIQRTQQEDSAVYLCASSGGFWSSGNTIYFGEGSWLTVV.

The chain couples TRBV19 to TRBJ2-2, with TRBD2 matching over 9 bases. Unmatched junction bases numbered 9, after V lost 5 bases and J lost 8 bases. The CDR3 contains 15 residues. The V gene's germline CDR1 is LNHDA and CDR2 SQIVND (reference sequence). The CDR3 region has the DNA TGTGCCAGTAGTTCAACCTTAGCGGGAGAGGGGGAGCTGTTTTTT. Amino acids: CASSSTLAGEGELFF.

The chain couples TRBV6-5 to TRBJ1-1, with D tentatively TRBD1 (5 bases). Trimming took 2 bases from V and 7 from J, leaving 11 bases between them. CDR1 is MNHEY, CDR2 SVGAGI, per germline. There are 13 residues in the CDR3. This CDR3 is CASSYTGTGEAFF. CDR3 sequence (DNA): TGTGCCAGCAGTTACACGGGGACTGGTGAAGCTTTCTTT.

A note on this clone: Other DNA sequences of this sample code for an identical CDR3. The CDR3 DNA reads TGTGCCAGCAGCGTAGGGCGGGGGAGTACAGATACGCAGTATTTT. Its protein product is CASSVGRGSTDTQYF. This chain uses TRBV9 with TRBJ2-3, with 7 nucleotides matching TRBD2. V was clipped by 0 bases and J by 3 bases; unmatched bases: 4. The CDR3 has 15 amino acids. Germline V gene data show CDR1 as SGDLS and CDR2 as YYNGEE.

The genes are TRBV7-2 and TRBJ2-1, with 8 bases aligning to TRBD2. There are 16 residues in the CDR3. J gave up 12 bases and V 6 bases, and 19 bases lay outside the gene matches. The germline V gene has CDR1 SGHTA and CDR2 FQGNSA. The CDR3 spells CASSSHPSSAGEVQFF. The CDR3 nucleotides are TGTGCCAGCAGTTCACATCCCTCGTCAGCGGGAGAGGTGCAGTTCTTC.

This rearrangement joins TRBV27 to TRBJ1-5, with D unresolved. CDR1 and CDR2 (germline): MNHEY, SMNVEV (reference sequence). The V end was cut by 4 bases, the J end by 3 bases, with 13 bases between. The length of the CDR3 is 15 residues. CDR3 in amino acids: CASSSTDGNNQPQHF. The CDR3 DNA reads as TGTGCCAGCAGTTCGACGGACGGGAACAATCAGCCCCAGCATTTT.

V and J are TRBV28 and TRBJ1-2; D is perhaps TRBD1 (6 bases). This CDR3 is built from 13 residues. With 5 bases removed from V and 6 bases from J, the gap between germline ends came to 13 bases. Germline V gene data show CDR1 as MDHEN and CDR2 as SYDVKM. CDR3 sequence (DNA): TGTGCCAGCAGTCCTACCCACAGGGATGGCTACACCTTC. It yields the protein CASSPTHRDGYTF.